One sample yielded the 4 T cell receptor beta chains listed below, sequenced in a study of T cells in localized non-small cell lung cancer. The table came from immunoSEQ multiplex PCR; TCRdb's copy has only in-frame clones and leaves some out. Of 4,200 or so clones in the sample, around 25% were seen once. The material was lung tumor tissue, obtained before any cancer treatment. The receptors come from a male donor at least 60 years old with stage I lung adenocarcinoma.

V gene TRBV30 combines with J gene TRBJ2-5; D is undetermined. The V and J ends lost 6 bases and 4 bases respectively, with 15 bases between them. This CDR3 region has 13 residues. The germline CDR1 and CDR2 sequences are GTSNPN and SVGIG (reference sequence). The chain's CDR3 is CACSGSLGETQYF. The CDR3 region has the DNA TGTGCCTGCTCCGGGTCTTTAGGAGAGACCCAGTACTTC. Variable domain in full (rest from reference TRBV30 and TRBJ2-5): SQTIHQWPATLVQPVGSPLSLECTVEGTSNPNLYWYRQAAGRGLQLLFYSVGIGQISSEVPQNLSASRPQDRQFILSSKKLLLSDSGFYLCACSGSLGETQYFGPGTRLLVL.

The chain has TRBV28 and TRBJ2-2, with 8 bases identical to TRBD2. The CDR3 has 14 amino acids. V lost 7 bases to trimming and J lost 7 bases; unmatched junction nucleotides: 8. Germline CDR1 is MDHEN and CDR2 is SYDVKM. DNA of the CDR3: TGTGCCAGCATCTATAGCGGGGAAAGCGGGGAGCTGTTTTTT. This codes for CASIYSGESGELFF. Full variable domain (missing parts from reference TRBV28 and TRBJ2-2): DVKVTQSSRYLVKRTGEKVFLECVQDMDHENMFWYRQDPGLGLRLIYFSYDVKMKEKGDIPEGYSVSREKKERFSLILESASTNQTSMYLCASIYSGESGELFFGEGSRLTVL.

This clone came up a few times. This chain uses TRBV29-1 with TRBJ1-4; D not certain. This CDR3 has 13 amino acids. Trimming cost V 6 bases and J 8 bases, with 16 bases left between them. The germline gives CDR1 SQVTM, CDR2 ANQGSEA. The CDR3 nucleotides read TGCAGCGTGGAACGACTCGGGCACGAAAAACTGTTTTTT. Its translation: CSVERLGHEKLFF.

The chain carries TRBV11-3 and TRBJ2-1, with 12 positions matching TRBD2. Trimming took 6 bases from V and 6 from J; bases not matched to a gene: 6. This CDR3 is 15 amino acids long. Germline V CDR1 and CDR2: SGHNT, YENEEA. DNA for the CDR3: TGTGCCAGCAGAACCCTAGCGGGGGGGCGCAATGAGCAGTTCTTC. It yields the protein CASRTLAGGRNEQFF.